The 20 T cell receptor beta chains below all came from one sample that was sequenced in a study of blood T cell repertoires in COVID-19. Data came from immunoSEQ multiplex PCR; TCRdb stores just in-frame clones and leaves some out. In the table there are roughly 250,000 clones, more than 85% of which are singletons. The material sequenced was peripheral blood. Receptors originate from a person between 18 and 30 years old with COVID-19, enrolled during active disease.

The V call is TRBV11-2, the J call TRBJ2-7, with 12 bases that match TRBD2. The CDR3 covers 14 residues. The V gene end was trimmed by 2 bases and the J gene end by 6 bases; junction bases not matched to a gene: 2. CDR1 is SGHAT and CDR2 is FQNNGV in the germline V gene. The CDR3 DNA sequence: TGTGCCAGCAGCTTAAAACTAGCGGGGGGCGAGCAGTACTTC. It translates to CASSLKLAGGEQYF.

The chain has TRBV5-8 and TRBJ1-5; a possible D gene is TRBD1 (5 bases). Germline CDR1 and CDR2: SGHTS and YDEGEE. Trimming pared 4 bases from V and 5 bases from J, leaving 16 bases between. The CDR3 sequence is 15 residues long. This chain's CDR3 is CASSRDSQRHQPQHF. CDR3 bases: TGTGCCAGCAGCCGGGACTCCCAAAGACATCAGCCCCAGCATTTT. Using reference TRBV5-8 and TRBJ1-5 for the parts outside the CDR3, the full variable domain is EAGVTQSPTHLIKTRGQQATLRCSPISGHTSVYWYQQALGLGLQFLLWYDEGEERNRGNFPPRFSGRQFPNYSSELNVNALELEDSALYLCASSRDSQRHQPQHFGDGTRLSIL.

The chain links TRBV27 to TRBJ1-4, with 7 nucleotides matching TRBD1. CDR3 size: 16 residues. Germline V lookup: CDR1 MNHEY, CDR2 SMNVEV (reference sequence). V lost 6 bases, J lost 1 base, and 8 bases stayed unmatched. The CDR3 region has the DNA TGTGCCAGCAGGCAGGGGGGCGTAGGAACTAATGAAAAACTGTTTTTT. Amino acid sequence: CASRQGGVGTNEKLFF.

This sequence joins TRBV15 and TRBJ1-5, with D possibly being TRBD1 (5 bases). The CDR3 loop spans 14 amino acids. Per the germline V gene, CDR1 is LNHNV and CDR2 is YYDKDF (reference sequence). V lost 7 bases, J lost 1 base, and 11 bases lay in between. The chain's CDR3 is CATTGGESNQPQHF. Here the CDR3 DNA reads TGTGCCACCACCGGAGGGGAGAGCAATCAGCCCCAGCATTTT.

As to this clone: The same CDR3 can be traced to other DNA sequences in this sample. V gene TRBV29-1 combines with J gene TRBJ1-2; D remains unclear. The CDR3 is 11 amino acids. The V end lost 5 bases, the J end lost 4 bases, and 8 bases lay between the germline ends. The germline CDR1 and CDR2 sequences are SQVTM and ANQGSEA. The CDR3 reads CSVPGSYGYTF. DNA of the CDR3: TGCAGCGTTCCAGGAAGCTATGGCTACACCTTC.

J is TRBJ1-2 and V is TRBV9, with 7 bases identical to TRBD1. J gave up 2 bases and V 4 bases, and 5 bases lay outside the gene matches. This CDR3 has 14 amino acids. Looked up from germline, CDR1 is SGDLS and CDR2 is YYNGEE. CDR3 loop: CASSTLQGNYGYTF. The CDR3 DNA reads TGTGCCAGCAGCACCCTACAGGGGAACTATGGCTACACCTTC.

The rearrangement links TRBV6-1 to TRBJ2-7; D gene uncertain. Trimming cost V 0 bases and J 4 bases, with 10 bases left between them. CDR3 length equals 14 residues. Germline V gene sequence: CDR1 MNHNS, CDR2 SASEGT. The chain's CDR3 is CASSEALTQYEQYF. CDR3 DNA sequence: TGTGCCAGCAGTGAAGCCCTGACACAATACGAGCAGTACTTC.

The J gene is TRBJ1-5, the V gene TRBV4-1; D is undetermined. CDR3 length: 17 amino acids. The V gene lost 2 bases and the J gene lost 3 bases, with 17 bases spanning the gap. Germline V gene lookup returns CDR1 MGHRA and CDR2 YSYEKL. Written as DNA, the CDR3 is TGCGCCAGCAGCCAACTGCCCTATAGGAGCCTCAATCAGCCCCAGCATTTT. Amino acids: CASSQLPYRSLNQPQHF.

The chain uses TRBV24-1 and TRBJ2-1; weak D call: TRBD2 (6 bases). The CDR3 runs 16 residues. V was trimmed by 3 bases and J by 2 bases, leaving 13 bases between them. Germline-derived CDR1 and CDR2 are KGHDR and SFDVKD. CDR3 sequence reads: CATSDMGGSAYNEQFF. The CDR3 nucleotides read TGTGCCACCAGTGATATGGGAGGATCAGCCTACAATGAGCAGTTCTTC.

The chain joins TRBV5-6 to TRBJ2-5; D is undetermined. From germline, CDR1 is SGHDT and CDR2 YYEEEE. The CDR3 extends over 13 amino acids. V shed 0 bases and J shed 7 bases, with 10 bases lying between them. In DNA, the CDR3 is TGTGCCAGCAGCTTGGGGTATCTCGGGACCCAGTACTTC. It specifies CASSLGYLGTQYF.

The chain is built from TRBV19 and TRBJ2-2; TRBD2 matches 10 bases. CDR3 size: 14 residues. Germline trimming cut 2 bases from V and 6 bases from J; bases unmatched to any gene: 0. CDR1 LNHDA and CDR2 SQIVND come from the germline V gene (reference sequence). Here the CDR3 reads CASSISGRAGELFF. In nucleotides, the CDR3 is TGTGCCAGTAGTATAAGCGGGAGGGCCGGGGAGCTGTTTTTT. The variable domain in full, completed from reference TRBV19 and TRBJ2-2, reads DGGITQSPKYLFRKEGQNVTLSCEQNLNHDAMYWYRQDPGQGLRLIYYSQIVNDFQKGDIAEGYSVSREKKESFPLTVTSAQKNPTAFYLCASSISGRAGELFFGEGSRLTVL.

The chain couples TRBV28 to TRBJ2-1; TRBD1 agrees at 7 bases. The CDR3 runs to 17 residues. Per the germline V gene, CDR1 is MDHEN and CDR2 is SYDVKM. J lost 4 bases, V lost 6 bases, and 15 bases had no gene match. The CDR3 is CASSPTPGTRGYNEQFF. For the CDR3, the DNA is TGTGCCAGCAGCCCTACCCCCGGGACCAGGGGGTACAATGAGCAGTTCTTC.

The V gene is TRBV10-3, the J gene TRBJ2-2; TRBD2 agrees at 14 bases. The germline CDR1 and CDR2 sequences are ENHRY and SYGVKD. J was trimmed by 6 bases and V by 4 bases; bases with no gene match: 10. This CDR3 has 18 amino acids. The CDR3 protein is CAISGGTSGSMPPGELFF. In nucleotides, the CDR3 is TGTGCCATCAGTGGGGGGACTAGCGGGAGTATGCCCCCCGGGGAGCTGTTTTTT.

The V call is TRBV4-3, the J call TRBJ2-5; D is perhaps TRBD2 (7 bases). CDR3 length equals 17 residues. V was pared by 4 bases and J by 3 bases, with 21 bases between. Germline V gene lookup returns CDR1 LGHNA and CDR2 YSLEER. The CDR3 coding sequence is TGCGCCAGCAGCCCCTTCCTGGGGGGGCTAGCGAAAGAGACCCAGTACTTC. Translating it yields CASSPFLGGLAKETQYF.

The chain has TRBV28 and TRBJ2-2; D is ambiguous. V shed 6 bases and J shed 7 bases, with 6 bases lying between them. Germline V CDR1 and CDR2: MDHEN, SYDVKM. The CDR3 covers 11 residues. The CDR3 DNA sequence: TGTGCCAGCAGCGAGGACGGGGAGCTGTTTTTT. Translation gives CASSEDGELFF.

The CDR3 protein is CASSQELSYNSPLHF. The CDR3 DNA is TGTGCCAGCAGCCAAGAACTATCCTATAATTCACCCCTCCACTTT. The rearrangement uses TRBV4-2 and TRBJ1-6; no reliable D call. CDR1 and CDR2 (germline): LGHNA, YNFKEQ. V gave up 0 bases and J gave up 1 base, with 4 bases separating them. The CDR3 runs 15 residues.

This chain links TRBV11-2 with TRBJ2-2, with a weak D call TRBD2 (5 bases). The V gene's germline CDR1 is SGHAT and CDR2 FQNNGV. V shed 2 bases and J shed 4 bases, with 5 bases lying between them. This CDR3 region has 13 residues. The CDR3 nucleotides are TGTGCCAGCAGCTTAACTAGCACCGGGGAGCTGTTTTTT. Translated: CASSLTSTGELFF.

This clone showed up just a few times. The V call is TRBV5-5, the J call TRBJ1-6, with 7 bases identical to TRBD1. V was clipped by 0 bases and J by 10 bases; unmatched bases: 7. The germline V gene encodes CDR1 SGHKS and CDR2 YYEKEE (reference sequence). There are 15 residues in the CDR3. The CDR3 spells CASSLGQGTESPLHF. CDR3 nucleotide sequence: TGTGCCAGCAGCTTGGGACAGGGAACTGAATCACCCCTCCACTTT.

The chain employs TRBV9 and TRBJ2-2; 11 nucleotides match TRBD2. Germline V gene sequence: CDR1 SGDLS, CDR2 YYNGEE. The CDR3 covers 17 residues. J was trimmed by 2 bases and V by 4 bases; bases with no gene match: 7. CDR3 protein: CASSPYSGRANTGELFF. CDR3 in DNA: TGTGCCAGCAGCCCCTATAGCGGGAGGGCCAACACCGGGGAGCTGTTTTTT. The full variable domain, in which reference TRBV9 and TRBJ2-2 provide the parts outside the CDR3, is DSGVTQTPKHLITATGQRVTLRCSPRSGDLSVYWYQQSLDQGLQFLIQYYNGEERAKGNILERFSAQQFPDLHSELNLSSLELGDSALYFCASSPYSGRANTGELFFGEGSRLTVL.

The chain carries TRBV19 and TRBJ2-1; 10 bases are shared with TRBD2. V trimming: 4 bases; J trimming: 0 bases; junction bases outside the gene matches: 9. Germline CDR1 is LNHDA and CDR2 is SQIVND (reference sequence). The length of the CDR3 is 18 residues. The CDR3 DNA reads TGTGCCAGTAGTAATCCCGGACTAGCGGAAAGCTCCTACAATGAGCAGTTCTTC. Translation: CASSNPGLAESSYNEQFF. The full variable domain, with the rest looked up from reference TRBV19 and TRBJ2-1, is DGGITQSPKYLFRKEGQNVTLSCEQNLNHDAMYWYRQDPGQGLRLIYYSQIVNDFQKGDIAEGYSVSREKKESFPLTVTSAQKNPTAFYLCASSNPGLAESSYNEQFFGPGTRLTVL.